This T cell receptor beta chain was captured in a study of blood T cell repertoires in COVID-19 (dated by TCRdb to 2020 to 2021). With regard to the full study: The collaborator samples originated in the United States, Italy and Spain and spanned the acute and convalescent phases of COVID-19. Samples were obtained from the ongoing ImmuneRACE study (first 160 participants) and from some 1,200 subjects provided by 6 global collaborators. A de-identified subject ID, COVID-19 status, age in years and sex were almost always included in the sample metadata. A freely available public database, intended as a resource for researchers studying the immune response to SARS-CoV-2, is where the repertoires were released. The dataset comprised deeply sampled blood TCRbeta repertoires from subjects exposed to, actively infected with, or recovered from COVID-19. The material from the prospective study consisted of cDNA or gDNA derived from T cells, B-cell-depleted T cells, or PBMCs. Where HLA class I and class II types were available, the types were taken from metadata supplied by the sample provider, not from assay-based typing.

The CDR1 and CDR2 encoded by the germline V gene (reference sequence) are LGHDT and YNNKEL. Ends trimmed: V by 3 bases, J by 3 bases; bases unmatched to a gene: 5. The CDR3 spans 14 residues, from the cysteine through the phenylalanine. The CDR3 DNA has 42 bases and is translated from base 1. The collaborating institutions used their own protocols to collect whole blood in K2EDTA tubes. For TCRbeta analysis, collaborator samples were shipped as frozen whole blood, as isolated PBMCs, or as DNA extracted from either sample type. As to this clone: There is no known antigen for this receptor. Base qualities are missing; no much larger clone stands one base away.

Overall study results and their limits: Clinical and demographic metadata were provided uncurated, with the amount varying by source and participant.

TCRbeta CDR3 regions were amplified from genomic DNA by means of the immunoSEQ Assay, a bias-controlled multiplex PCR. As for the authors' bioinformatics: The number of nucleated cells in each sample was estimated from the amplification of reference gene primers within the assay. To quantify the absolute abundance of each unique TCRbeta CDR3 rearrangement, sequence reads were collapsed and filtered. Productive Simpson clonality was computed per sample as the square root of Simpson's diversity index over productive rearrangements. Held by TCRdb, this immuneACCESS table contains in-frame sequences only and omits some clones. Under half of the omission traces to an unresolved V gene where checked; the cause of the rest is unknown. D and trimming come from the DNA, and the V and J calls and clone size come from that table. This sample gives about 210,000 clones in total; about 91% of them show up just once. The ten most abundant clones make up approximately 1.2% of the sample.

In this chain, TRBV3-1 (or the pseudogene TRBV3-2) is recombined with TRBJ2-7; 7 central bases correspond to TRBD2. The material sequenced was peripheral blood. The clonotype was recovered from a man in his thirties or forties with acute or convalescent COVID-19. The CDR3 amino acid sequence is: CASSHLSGGYEQYF. The nucleotides read TGTGCCAGCAGCCATCTTTCGGGGGGCTACGAGCAGTACTTC.